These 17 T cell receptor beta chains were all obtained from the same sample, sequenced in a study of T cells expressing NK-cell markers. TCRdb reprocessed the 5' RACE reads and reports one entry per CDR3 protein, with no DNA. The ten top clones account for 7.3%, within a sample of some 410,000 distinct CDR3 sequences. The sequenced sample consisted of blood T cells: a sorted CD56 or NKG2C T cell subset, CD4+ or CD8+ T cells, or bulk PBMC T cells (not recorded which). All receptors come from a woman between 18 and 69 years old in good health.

CDR3 sequence: CASEGVGEKLFF. The rearrangement links TRBV12-3 or TRBV12-4 to TRBJ1-4; with no DNA, the TCRdb D assignment of TRBD1 cannot be verified. There are 12 residues in the CDR3.

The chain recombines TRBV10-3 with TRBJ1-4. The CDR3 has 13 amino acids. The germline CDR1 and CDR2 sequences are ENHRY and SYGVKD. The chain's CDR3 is CAISAVIAEKLFF.

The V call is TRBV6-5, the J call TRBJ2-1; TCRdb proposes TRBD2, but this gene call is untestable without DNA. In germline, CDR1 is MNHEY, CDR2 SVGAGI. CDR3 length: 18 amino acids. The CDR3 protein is CASSYSIRGLGEYDEQFF.

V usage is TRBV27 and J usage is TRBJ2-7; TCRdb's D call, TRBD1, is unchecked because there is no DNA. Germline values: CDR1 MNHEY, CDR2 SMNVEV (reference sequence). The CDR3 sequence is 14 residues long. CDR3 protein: CASRKQGHNYEQYF.

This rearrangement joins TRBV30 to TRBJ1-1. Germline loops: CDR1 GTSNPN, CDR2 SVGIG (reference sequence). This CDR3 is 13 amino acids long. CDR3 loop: CAWNQRQNTEAFF.

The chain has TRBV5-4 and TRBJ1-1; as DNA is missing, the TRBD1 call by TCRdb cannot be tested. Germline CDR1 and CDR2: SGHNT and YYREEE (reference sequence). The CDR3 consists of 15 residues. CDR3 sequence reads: CASSSEGKVNTEAFF.

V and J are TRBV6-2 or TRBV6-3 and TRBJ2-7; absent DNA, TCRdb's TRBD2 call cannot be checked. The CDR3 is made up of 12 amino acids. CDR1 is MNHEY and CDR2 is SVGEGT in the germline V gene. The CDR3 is CASSYSGLEQYF.

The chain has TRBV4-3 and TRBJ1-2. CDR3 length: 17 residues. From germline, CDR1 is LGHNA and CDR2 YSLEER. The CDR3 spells CASSQELVVVANYGYTF.

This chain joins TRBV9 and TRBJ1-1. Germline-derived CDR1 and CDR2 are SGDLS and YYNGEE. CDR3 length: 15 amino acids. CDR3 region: CASSVGYIMNTEAFF.

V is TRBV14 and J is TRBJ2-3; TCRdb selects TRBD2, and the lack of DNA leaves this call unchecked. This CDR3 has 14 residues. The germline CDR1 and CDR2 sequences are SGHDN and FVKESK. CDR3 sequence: CASSQTRNTDTQYF.

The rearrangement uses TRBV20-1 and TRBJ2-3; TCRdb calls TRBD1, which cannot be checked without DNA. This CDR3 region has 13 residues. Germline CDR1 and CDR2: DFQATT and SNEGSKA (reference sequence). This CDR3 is CSALRDRGDTQYF.

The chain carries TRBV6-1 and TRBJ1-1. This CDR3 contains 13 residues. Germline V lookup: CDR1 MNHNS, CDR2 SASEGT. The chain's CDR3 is CASSEKENTEAFF.

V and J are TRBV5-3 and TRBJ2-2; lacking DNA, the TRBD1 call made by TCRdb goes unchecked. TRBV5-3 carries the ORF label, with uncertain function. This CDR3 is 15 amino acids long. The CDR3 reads CARRRDPEATGELFF.

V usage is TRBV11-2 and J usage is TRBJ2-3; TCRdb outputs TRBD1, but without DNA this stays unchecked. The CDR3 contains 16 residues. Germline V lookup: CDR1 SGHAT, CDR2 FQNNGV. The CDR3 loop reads CASSLDGRGGTDTQYF. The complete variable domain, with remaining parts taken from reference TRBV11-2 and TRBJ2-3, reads EAGVAQSPRYKIIEKRQSVAFWCNPISGHATLYWYQQILGQGPKLLIQFQNNGVVDDSQLPKDRFSAERLKGVDSTLKIQPAKLEDSAVYLCASSLDGRGGTDTQYFGPGTRLTVL.

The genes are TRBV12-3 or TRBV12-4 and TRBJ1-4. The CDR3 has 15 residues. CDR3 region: CASSHDGNPGEKLFF.

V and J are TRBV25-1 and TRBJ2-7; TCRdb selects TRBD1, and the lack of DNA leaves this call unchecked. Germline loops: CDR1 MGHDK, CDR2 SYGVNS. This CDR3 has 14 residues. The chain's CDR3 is CASSWTGGTYEQYF.

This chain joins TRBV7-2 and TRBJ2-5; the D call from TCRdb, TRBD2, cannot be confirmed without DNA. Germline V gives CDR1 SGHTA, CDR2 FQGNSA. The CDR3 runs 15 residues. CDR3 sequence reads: CASSLQGPLGETQYF.